Each of the 12 T cell receptor beta chains below was sequenced from the same sample in a study of cytomegalovirus exposure and HLA in healthy donors. The PCR used 60 Vbeta and 13 Jbeta primers. TCRdb's table, derived via immunoSEQ multiplex PCR, lists solely in-frame clones and lacks some. The sample has 90,000 or so clones, roughly 67% seen once; the top ten hold 5.5% to 6.5%. Sequenced material: PBMCs. The receptors stem from a boy under 18 in good health and CMV-seropositive.

V and J are TRBV18 and TRBJ1-2; no clear D. Germline CDR1 reads KGHSH; CDR2 reads LQKENI. V dropped 3 bases and J dropped 2 bases, with 13 bases sitting between them. The CDR3 extends over 15 amino acids. The CDR3: CASSPQSQLNYGYTF. CDR3 in DNA: TGTGCCAGCTCACCCCAATCCCAATTGAACTATGGCTACACCTTC.

This clone has ten or more counts. The J gene is TRBJ2-3, the V gene TRBV7-6; TRBD2 aligns across 7 bases. Germline V gives CDR1 SGHVS, CDR2 FNYEAQ. There are 16 residues in the CDR3. The junction had 8 bases not matched to a gene; V was cut back by 5 bases and J by 0 bases. The CDR3 protein is CASSLGLGGSTDTQYF. CDR3 coding DNA: TGTGCCAGCAGCCTAGGACTGGGGGGGAGCACAGATACGCAGTATTTT.

The genes are TRBV29-1 and TRBJ1-2, with D perhaps matching TRBD1 (5 bases). V lost 7 bases and J 6 bases, leaving 15 bases between the germline ends. CDR1 is SQVTM and CDR2 is ANQGSEA in the germline V gene. This CDR3 has 12 residues. In DNA form, the CDR3 reads TGCAGCGGCCTCGGACAAGGCAATGGCTACACCTTC. The encoded protein is CSGLGQGNGYTF.

The V call is TRBV5-6, the J call TRBJ1-4; 8 bases agree with TRBD1. Looked up from germline, CDR1 is SGHDT and CDR2 is YYEEEE. J lost 4 bases, V lost 4 bases, and 12 bases had no gene match. The length of the CDR3 is 17 residues. CDR3 nucleotide sequence: TGTGCCAGCAGCGAGGACGGGACAGGTTTTAATAATGAAAAACTGTTTTTT. Translation: CASSEDGTGFNNEKLFF. The whole variable domain, filled in from reference TRBV5-6 and TRBJ1-4, reads DAGVTQSPTHLIKTRGQQVTLRCSPKSGHDTVSWYQQALGQGPQFIFQYYEEEERQRGNFPDRFSGHQFPNYSSELNVNALLLGDSALYLCASSEDGTGFNNEKLFFGSGTQLSVL.

This clone is a singleton in its sample. The chain is built from TRBV28 and TRBJ1-6; D is uncertain. The length of the CDR3 is 15 residues. CDR1 is MDHEN, CDR2 SYDVKM, per germline. V was trimmed by 2 bases and J by 6 bases, leaving 11 bases between them. CDR3 amino acids: CASSLITEFNSPLHF. CDR3 in DNA: TGTGCCAGCAGTTTAATTACAGAGTTTAATTCACCCCTCCACTTT.

This clone was seen only a few times. The chain combines TRBV28 with TRBJ2-7, with TRBD1 identical over 8 bases. Germline trimming cut 6 bases from V and 2 bases from J; bases unmatched to any gene: 6. There are 14 residues in the CDR3. CDR1 MDHEN and CDR2 SYDVKM come from the germline V gene. The chain's CDR3 is CASRQGVPPYEQYF. The DNA of the CDR3 is TGTGCCAGCAGACAGGGGGTCCCACCCTACGAGCAGTACTTC.

This clone was detected a few times. This sequence joins TRBV7-9 and TRBJ2-7, with D possibly matching TRBD2 (6 bases). Germline values: CDR1 SEHNR, CDR2 FQNEAQ (reference sequence). The CDR3 is 15 amino acids. Between the trimmed V and J ends, which lost 4 bases and 1 base, there was a span of 14 bases. CDR3 nucleotide sequence: TGTGCCAGCAGCTACTTCGGTAGCGGATCCTACGAGCAGTACTTC. Translated, it gives CASSYFGSGSYEQYF.

J is TRBJ1-1 and V is TRBV10-1, with 8 bases identical to TRBD1. Germline V gene lookup returns CDR1 WNHNN and CDR2 SYGVQD (reference sequence). The CDR3 has 15 amino acids. Germline trimming cut 0 bases from V and 4 bases from J; bases unmatched to any gene: 4. The CDR3 region has the DNA TGCGCCAGCAGTGAGTCGATCGACAGGGGCACTGAAGCTTTCTTT. It encodes CASSESIDRGTEAFF.

The V and J genes are TRBV5-4 and TRBJ1-1; D not certain. Germline loops: CDR1 SGHNT, CDR2 YYREEE (reference sequence). This CDR3 region has 15 residues. Trimming left V 0 bases short and J 1 base short, with 10 bases between. This CDR3 reads CASSLVGVGNTEAFF. CDR3 nucleotides: TGTGCCAGCAGCTTGGTCGGGGTGGGGAACACTGAAGCTTTCTTT.

This clone was observed a handful of times. Other DNA sequences in the same sample also yield this CDR3. The chain employs TRBV30 and TRBJ1-1; D call uncertain. Looked up from germline, CDR1 is GTSNPN and CDR2 is SVGIG (reference sequence). This CDR3 is 12 amino acids long. Trimming left V 0 bases short and J 4 bases short, with 6 bases between. The CDR3 spells CAWSVRGTEAFF. The CDR3 DNA is TGTGCCTGGAGTGTACGCGGCACTGAAGCTTTCTTT.

The chain recombines TRBV4-3 with TRBJ2-3, with 11 nucleotides matching TRBD2. J gave up 0 bases and V 2 bases, and 7 bases lay outside the gene matches. CDR1 is LGHNA and CDR2 is YSLEER in the germline V gene. The CDR3 spans 18 residues. The CDR3 is CASSQRSRTSGSTDTQYF. The CDR3 DNA sequence: TGCGCCAGCAGCCAAAGGTCAAGGACTAGCGGGAGCACAGATACGCAGTATTTT.

In its sample, this clone was seen once. Germline and junction disagree at one end, which may indicate a read error. The chain employs TRBV29-1 and TRBJ2-5, with a possible D match to TRBD1 (6 bases). The germline CDR1 and CDR2 sequences are SQVTM and ANQGSEA. This CDR3 is 15 amino acids long. The CDR3 bases are TGCAGCGTTGTCTTTTGGACAGTGGACCAAGAGATCCAGTACTTC. It specifies CSVVFWTVDQEIQYF.